This T cell receptor (beta chain) was sequenced in a study of monozygotic twins with cystic fibrosis. Overall study: Roughly 3.2 micrograms of fragmented DNA underwent around 16 PCR cycles for library preparation. Study-level results: Clonality was generally low (median about 0.01), higher in the most severe patients. Monozygotic CF twin pairs shared significantly more nucleotide-identical clonotypes than unrelated CF individuals did.

Produced via immunoSEQ multiplex PCR; TCRdb's table is partial and in-frame only. There are about 24,000 clones in the sample; 85% to 90% occur only once, and over 1% lies in the top ten. V gave up 2 bases and J gave up 1 base, with 13 bases separating them. The germline CDR1 and CDR2 sequences are SGHDT and YYEEEE. This CDR3 is 16 amino acids long. A note on this clone: As yet, its antigen is unknown.

The clonotype comes from a woman aged 25 to 39 with cystic fibrosis. V and J are TRBV5-6 and TRBJ2-1; D is perhaps TRBD2 (6 bases). Sequencing was carried out using blood. DNA of the CDR3: TGTGCCAGCAGCTTAAGAGTAGCGGCTTCCTACAATGAGCAGTTCTTC. Protein sequence: CASSLRVAASYNEQFF.